This TCR beta chain appears in the sequencing data of a study of cytomegalovirus exposure and HLA in healthy donors. Study-level information: A preliminary data release comprised 80 million to 95 million unique TCRs obtained from HLA-typed donors. Most genotyped donors, 81% of 300 to 400, had Caucasian-associated genetic ancestry. Overall study findings and caveats: Among the most significant clusters, several appeared linked to common viral pathogens in a later analysis.

With regard to this clone: The antigen is undetermined.

Primers for the PCR totalled 60 Vbeta and 13 Jbeta. Original processing notes: An analysis performed later counted 72 million or so unique TCR beta chains (roughly 11 million of them shared). The repertoire was sequenced with immunoSEQ multiplex PCR; TCRdb's copy has only in-frame clones and lacks some. V, J and clone size derive from that table, while D and trimming were established from the DNA sequence. The table records 90,000 to 120,000 clones, 79% of them present only once. The TCR comes from a female donor in good health and CMV-seropositive. Sequenced: PBMCs.

The CDR3 region has the DNA TGCGCCAGCACCAGATCAGCTGGGGAGCGCACTGAAGCTTTCTTT. This translates into CASTRSAGERTEAFF. This rearrangement joins TRBV4-1 to TRBJ1-1; D gene ambiguous. The CDR3 runs to 15 residues. V lost 7 bases to trimming and J lost 4 bases, with 19 bases between them. CDR1 and CDR2 (germline): MGHRA, YSYEKL.